This paragraph reports one T cell receptor (beta chain). Its antigen is not known. This record belongs to a study of T-cell memory formation after mild COVID-19. Study as a whole: Across donors, TCR clusters were largely donor specific. Study results and caveats: Pre-infection memory held some responding clones, suggesting pre-existing cross-reactive T cells responded.

Constant-segment primers and 5'RACE yielded cDNA libraries for TCR alpha and TCR beta, each carrying sample barcodes and UMIs. TCRdb re-called the 5' RACE reads with MiXCR, one entry per CDR3 protein. Of a few hundred thousand distinct CDR3 sequences listed, just under 20% are singletons. This receptor was obtained from a man aged 18 to 29 who had mild COVID-19 (a few samples of this study predate the infection). Cell type and time point are not known. The sequenced sample consisted of PBMCs or a T cell subset sorted from them (not recorded which).

This chain's CDR3 is CASSSRGSNEKLFF. The CDR3 DNA is TGTGCCAGCAGCTCCAGGGGATCTAATGAAAAACTGTTTTTT. The chain joins TRBV7-8 to TRBJ1-4; weak D call: TRBD1 (6 bases). V lost 4 bases, J lost 3 bases, and 9 bases lay in between. The CDR3 is 14 amino acids. The germline gives CDR1 SGHVS, CDR2 FQNEAQ.